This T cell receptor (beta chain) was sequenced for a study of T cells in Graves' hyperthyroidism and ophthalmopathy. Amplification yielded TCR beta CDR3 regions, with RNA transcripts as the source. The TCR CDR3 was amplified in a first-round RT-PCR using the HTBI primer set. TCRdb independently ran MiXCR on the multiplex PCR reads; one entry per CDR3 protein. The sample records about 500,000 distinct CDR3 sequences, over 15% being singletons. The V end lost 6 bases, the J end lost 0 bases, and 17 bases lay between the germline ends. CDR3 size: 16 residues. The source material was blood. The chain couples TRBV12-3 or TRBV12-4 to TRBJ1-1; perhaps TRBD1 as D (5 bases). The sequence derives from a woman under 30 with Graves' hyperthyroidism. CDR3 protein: CASSRLQGRVNTEAFF. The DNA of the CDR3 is TGTGCCAGCAGCCGACTGCAGGGCAGGGTGAACACTGAAGCTTTCTTT.